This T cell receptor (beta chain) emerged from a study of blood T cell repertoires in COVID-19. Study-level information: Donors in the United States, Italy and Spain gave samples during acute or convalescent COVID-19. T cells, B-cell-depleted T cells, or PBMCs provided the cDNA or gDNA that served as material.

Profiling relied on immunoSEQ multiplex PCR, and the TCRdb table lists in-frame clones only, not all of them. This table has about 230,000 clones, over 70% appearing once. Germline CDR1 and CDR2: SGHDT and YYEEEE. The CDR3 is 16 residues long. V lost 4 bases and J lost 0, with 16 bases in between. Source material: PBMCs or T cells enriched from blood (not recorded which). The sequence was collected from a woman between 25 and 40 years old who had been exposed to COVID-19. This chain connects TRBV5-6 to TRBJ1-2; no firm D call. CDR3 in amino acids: CASSGGTRATNYGYTF. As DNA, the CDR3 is TGTGCCAGCAGCGGCGGCACACGAGCGACTAACTATGGCTACACCTTC.